This T cell receptor beta chain derives from a study of post-analysis software for immune sequencing data. Overall study findings and caveats: About 5 TRBV segments, including TRBV5-6, TRBV5-1 and TRBV20-1, were more frequent in patients than controls. Those with multiple sclerosis, the patient group, showed significantly lower normalized Chao1 diversity than controls.

The TCR beta cDNA libraries contained unique molecular identifiers. TCRdb reprocessed the PCR reads via MiXCR and lists one record per CDR3 protein. Here the sample spans under 900,000 distinct CDR3 sequences, 53% being singletons. With regard to this clonotype: What it recognizes is unknown.

CDR1 and CDR2 from the germline V gene are LGHNA and YNFKEQ. The ends lost 4 bases at V and 1 base at J; junction bases unmatched: 5. The CDR3 runs to 16 residues. The chain employs TRBV4-2 and TRBJ2-3; 10 positions agree with TRBD2. The sequenced sample consisted of blood. This sequence originates from a girl between 5 and 17 years old with multiple sclerosis. CDR3 in DNA: TGTGCCAGCAGCCCCGTAGCGGGGGGCGGCACAGATACGCAGTATTTT. Its protein product is CASSPVAGGGTDTQYF.